This entry is about one T cell receptor beta chain. No antigen is known for it. The sample originates from a study of monozygotic twins with cystic fibrosis. At the level of the study: Approximately 2.7 micrograms of fragmented DNA underwent roughly 16 PCR cycles for library preparation. Points from the study as a whole: No link emerged between shared CDR3 counts and age, concordance or severity.

Germline V gene data show CDR1 as KGHSH and CDR2 as LQKENI. Trimming cost V 3 bases and J 1 base, with 10 bases left between them. The CDR3 loop spans 15 amino acids. The assay was immunoSEQ multiplex PCR, and TCRdb's table has in-frame clones only and misses some. The sample has around 30,000 clones; approximately 80% are singletons. The sequenced material came from blood. The clonotype comes from a girl aged 2 to 9 with cystic fibrosis. This chain links TRBV18 with TRBJ1-5, with a weak D call TRBD1 (6 bases). CDR3 residues: CASSPRQVSNQPQHF. The CDR3 DNA reads TGTGCCAGCTCACCCCGACAGGTCAGCAATCAGCCCCAGCATTTT. The complete variable domain, with remaining parts taken from reference TRBV18 and TRBJ1-5, reads NAGVMQNPRHLVRRRGQEARLRCSPMKGHSHVYWYRQLPEEGLKFMVYLQKENIIDESGMPKERFSAEFPKEGPSILRIQQVVRGDSAAYFCASSPRQVSNQPQHFGDGTRLSIL.